This is a list of T cell receptor beta chains from one sample in a study of PD-L1 blockade in urothelial cancer. The repertoire was sequenced with immunoSEQ multiplex PCR; TCRdb's copy has only in-frame clones and lacks some. The sample lists about 120,000 clones; around 86% were seen once. Sequencing used PBMCs, obtained around atezolizumab (anti-PD-L1) treatment. Every receptor here comes from a man aged 50-60 years with urothelial cancer. CDR3s include the opening cysteine and the closing phenylalanine or tryptophan. Fields, in order: clone size, J gene, D gene, V gene, CDR3 length, CDR3 DNA, CDR3 protein. D genes are given only for firm matches. Only some rows state a clone size, as once, few, many or a class for expanded clones.

clone_size: -; j_call: TRBJ2-5; d_call: TRBD2; v_call: TRBV5-4; cdr3_length: 16; cdr3_nt: TGTGCCAGCAGCTTGGCTAGCGGGAGGGCCGGGGAGACCCAGTACTTC; cdr3_aa: CASSLASGRAGETQYF
clone_size: -; j_call: TRBJ2-1; d_call: TRBD1; v_call: TRBV14; cdr3_length: 16; cdr3_nt: TGTGCCAGCAGCCAAGACTTAGGACAGGTTTCCAATGAGCAGTTCTTC; cdr3_aa: CASSQDLGQVSNEQFF
clone_size: few; j_call: TRBJ1-5; d_call: -; v_call: TRBV19; cdr3_length: 12; cdr3_nt: TGTGCCAGTAGTCCCTCGAATCAGCCCCAGCATTTT; cdr3_aa: CASSPSNQPQHF
clone_size: once; j_call: TRBJ2-3; d_call: -; v_call: TRBV5-4; cdr3_length: 15; cdr3_nt: TGTGCCAGCAGCACCGCTACTGAGCAGAGGGATACGCAGTATTTT; cdr3_aa: CASSTATEQRDTQYF
clone_size: -; j_call: TRBJ2-5; d_call: TRBD2; v_call: TRBV18; cdr3_length: 16; cdr3_nt: TGTGCCAGCTCACCACCTGATAGCGGGAACCGGGAGACCCAGTACTTC; cdr3_aa: CASSPPDSGNRETQYF
clone_size: -; j_call: TRBJ1-5; d_call: -; v_call: TRBV19; cdr3_length: 16; cdr3_nt: TGTGCCAGTAGTCCGGGGGGGGACCGCCCGGTGCAGCCCCAGCATTTT; cdr3_aa: CASSPGGDRPVQPQHF
clone_size: -; j_call: TRBJ2-1; d_call: -; v_call: TRBV2; cdr3_length: 14; cdr3_nt: TGTGCCAGCAGTGCGGGACTTGTTACGGATGAGCAGTTCTTC; cdr3_aa: CASSAGLVTDEQFF
clone_size: -; j_call: TRBJ1-4; d_call: TRBD1; v_call: TRBV2; cdr3_length: 14; cdr3_nt: TGTGCCAGCAGTGTGGGGACAGGCGTGAAAAAACTGTTTTTT; cdr3_aa: CASSVGTGVKKLFF
clone_size: once; j_call: TRBJ2-2; d_call: -; v_call: TRBV4-1; cdr3_length: 19; cdr3_nt: TGCGCCAGCAGACCAGTCTGGGGGCATAGTAAAGCGGACACCGGGGAGCTGTTTTTT; cdr3_aa: CASRPVWGHSKADTGELFF
clone_size: -; j_call: TRBJ2-5; d_call: -; v_call: TRBV30; cdr3_length: 14; cdr3_nt: TGTGCCTGGAGTGGGAGGAAGTACCAAGAGACCCAGTACTTC; cdr3_aa: CAWSGRKYQETQYF
clone_size: -; j_call: TRBJ2-3; d_call: TRBD2; v_call: TRBV5-1; cdr3_length: 15; cdr3_nt: TGCGCCAGCAGCCTGGGACTAGCGGGATCGGGTACGCAGTATTTT; cdr3_aa: CASSLGLAGSGTQYF
clone_size: -; j_call: TRBJ2-1; d_call: TRBD2; v_call: TRBV5-6; cdr3_length: 15; cdr3_nt: TGTGCCAGCAGCTCCGGGACTAGCGGGTACAATGAGCAGTTCTTC; cdr3_aa: CASSSGTSGYNEQFF
clone_size: -; j_call: TRBJ2-2; d_call: -; v_call: TRBV11-2; cdr3_length: 17; cdr3_nt: TGTGCCAGCAGCCGACGTGGGGGCATATCGAACACCGGGGAGCTGTTTTTT; cdr3_aa: CASSRRGGISNTGELFF
clone_size: -; j_call: TRBJ2-7; d_call: TRBD2; v_call: TRBV4-1; cdr3_length: 15; cdr3_nt: TGCGCCAGCAGCCAAGGTAGCGGGAGGGCCTACGAGCAGTACTTC; cdr3_aa: CASSQGSGRAYEQYF
clone_size: -; j_call: TRBJ1-5; d_call: TRBD1; v_call: TRBV7-8; cdr3_length: 16; cdr3_nt: TGTGCCAGCAGCGGACAGGGAGTCATGAGCAATCAGCCCCAGCATTTT; cdr3_aa: CASSGQGVMSNQPQHF
clone_size: -; j_call: TRBJ2-5; d_call: -; v_call: TRBV9; cdr3_length: 14; cdr3_nt: TGTGCCAGCAGCGCGAAGGGACTAGGGGGCTTCCAGTACTTC; cdr3_aa: CASSAKGLGGFQYF